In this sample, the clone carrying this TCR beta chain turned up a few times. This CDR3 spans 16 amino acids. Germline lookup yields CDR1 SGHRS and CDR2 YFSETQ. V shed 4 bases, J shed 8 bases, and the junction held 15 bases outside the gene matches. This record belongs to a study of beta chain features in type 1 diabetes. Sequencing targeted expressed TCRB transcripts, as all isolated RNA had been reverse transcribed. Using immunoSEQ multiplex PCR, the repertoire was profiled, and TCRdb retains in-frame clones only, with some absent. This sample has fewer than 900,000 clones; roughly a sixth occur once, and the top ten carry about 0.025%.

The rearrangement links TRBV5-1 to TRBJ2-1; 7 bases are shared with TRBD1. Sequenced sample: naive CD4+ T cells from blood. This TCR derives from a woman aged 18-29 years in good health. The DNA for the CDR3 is TGCGCCAGCAGCGATCCCGCAGGGGGAGATATTGATGAGCAGTTCTTC. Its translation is CASSDPAGGDIDEQFF.